The 7 T cell receptor beta chains below all came from one sample that was sequenced in a study of blood T cell repertoires in COVID-19 (dated by TCRdb to the early 2020s). Library method: the immunoSEQ multiplex PCR assay. TCRdb took this table from immuneACCESS and kept in-frame rearrangements with V and J called. Such tables lack part of the clones; where checked against another copy, unresolved V genes explain under half of the gap, and the rest is unexplained. In this sample the table shows 120,000 to 150,000 clones, around nine tenths of which occur a single time. The ten largest clones add up to around 1.6% of the sample. Sequencing was performed on peripheral blood. These receptors all come from a human donor in a cohort sampled during active COVID-19.

The V gene is TRBV12-3 or TRBV12-4, the J gene TRBJ1-2, with TRBD1 matching 7 bases. V shed 5 bases and J 3 bases; nucleotides not matched to a gene: 3. The CDR3 spans 13 residues. CDR3 protein: CASSPDRDYGYTF. The CDR3 coding sequence is TGTGCCAGCAGTCCAGACAGGGACTATGGCTACACCTTC.

The V gene is TRBV2, the J gene TRBJ2-1, with D maybe TRBD2 (6 bases). This CDR3 comprises 15 residues. Germline CDR1 reads SNHLY; CDR2 reads FYNNEI. Trimming took off 5 bases at V and 0 bases at J, with 11 bases between the two ends. The CDR3 DNA reads as TGTGCCAGCAGTAGGACTAAACCCTCCTACAATGAGCAGTTCTTC. Its protein is CASSRTKPSYNEQFF.

This clone was seen a single time. The chain joins TRBV7-3 to TRBJ2-3; 10 nucleotides align to TRBD2. Unmatched junction bases numbered 2, after V lost 1 base and J lost 1 base. Per the germline V gene, CDR1 is SGHTA and CDR2 is FQGTGA. The CDR3 runs to 16 residues. The CDR3 here is CASSLSLAGGTDTQYF. The CDR3 DNA reads as TGTGCCAGCAGCTTAAGTCTAGCGGGGGGCACAGATACGCAGTATTTT.

The chain employs TRBV5-4 and TRBJ2-1; D is possibly TRBD2 (6 bases). The V gene lost 4 bases and the J gene lost 9 bases, with 23 bases spanning the gap. The CDR3 contains 16 residues. Germline assignment: CDR1 SGHNT and CDR2 YYREEE (reference sequence). The CDR3 is CASSLPLGGAAGEQFF. The CDR3, as DNA: TGTGCCAGCAGCCTCCCCCTCGGAGGGGCCGCCGGTGAGCAGTTCTTC.

The chain links TRBV19 to TRBJ2-3; TRBD2 might be the D (6 bases). Trimming pared 9 bases from V and 1 base from J, leaving 20 bases between. The CDR3 totals 16 residues. Looked up from germline, CDR1 is LNHDA and CDR2 is SQIVND (reference sequence). The CDR3 sequence is CASHGGRRFGTDTQYF. The CDR3 DNA reads TGTGCCAGCCACGGGGGACGCAGATTTGGCACAGATACGCAGTATTTT.

Only one count was recorded for this clone. The chain uses TRBV20-1 and TRBJ2-3; TRBD2 matches at 15 bases. This CDR3 spans 17 amino acids. Germline CDR1 and CDR2: DFQATT and SNEGSKA (reference sequence). J gave up 3 bases and V 3 bases, and 7 bases lay outside the gene matches. The DNA of the CDR3 is TGCAGTGCTAGTAGCGGACTAGCGGGGGGGCTGACAGATACGCAGTATTTT. Translated: CSASSGLAGGLTDTQYF.

The rearrangement uses TRBV5-4 and TRBJ1-1, with 7 bases lining up with TRBD1. The V gene's germline CDR1 is SGHNT and CDR2 YYREEE (reference sequence). The V segment lost 6 bases and the J segment 4 bases; nucleotides outside the gene matches: 9. This CDR3 is 14 amino acids long. CDR3 protein: CASNFQTGRTEAFF. CDR3 nucleotide sequence: TGTGCCAGCAACTTCCAGACAGGGCGCACTGAAGCTTTCTTT. The whole variable domain, remainder taken from reference TRBV5-4 and TRBJ1-1, is ETGVTQSPTHLIKTRGQQVTLRCSSQSGHNTVSWYQQALGQGPQFIFQYYREEENGRGNFPPRFSGLQFPNYSSELNVNALELDDSALYLCASNFQTGRTEAFFGQGTRLTVV.